The 11 T cell receptor beta chains in this list originate from one sample, sequenced in a study of shared clonotypes between healthy human individuals. Data came from immunoSEQ multiplex PCR; TCRdb stores just in-frame clones and leaves some out. The sample contains more than 500,000 clones, 90% to 97% of which appear only once. Sequences were obtained from naive CD4+ T cells sorted from blood. The subset was: CD45RA+ positively selected. The origin of the receptors is a woman in her 30s in good health.

J is TRBJ2-5 and V is TRBV18; D remains unclear. Per germline, CDR1 KGHSH and CDR2 LQKENI. There are 14 residues in the CDR3. Trimming removed 2 bases at V and 1 base at J, with 8 bases between. The CDR3 coding sequence is TGTGCCAGCTCACCAGCCAACCTCCAAGAGACCCAGTACTTC. Protein sequence: CASSPANLQETQYF.

The CDR3 reads CASSLARGGPDSGANVLTF. The CDR3 DNA reads as TGCGCCAGCAGCTTGGCTAGGGGGGGCCCTGACTCTGGGGCCAACGTCCTGACTTTC. This sequence joins TRBV5-1 and TRBJ2-6; a possible D gene is TRBD2 (7 bases). The CDR3 is made up of 19 amino acids. Germline V gene lookup returns CDR1 SGHRS and CDR2 YFSETQ. V was cut by 0 bases and J by 0 bases, with 16 bases left in between.

V usage is TRBV4-1 and J usage is TRBJ1-5; D call uncertain. Trimming removed 4 bases from V and 10 bases from J, with 26 bases in between. Germline V lookup: CDR1 MGHRA, CDR2 YSYEKL. This CDR3 has 17 residues. The CDR3 spells CASSPQILSENRRPQHF. CDR3 coding DNA: TGCGCCAGCAGCCCGCAGATACTTTCCGAAAATAGACGTCCCCAGCATTTT.

J is TRBJ1-1 and V is TRBV2, with TRBD1 matching over 11 bases. V shed 4 bases and J 4 bases; nucleotides not matched to a gene: 11. The CDR3 runs 17 residues. The germline V gene has CDR1 SNHLY and CDR2 FYNNEI. The CDR3 DNA sequence: TGTGCCAGCAGTGGGTCGGACAGGGGGCTTGGGGGCACTGAAGCTTTCTTT. Protein: CASSGSDRGLGGTEAFF.

This clone was seen just once. The chain recombines TRBV6-5 with TRBJ2-4; TRBD1 is a possible D gene (7 bases). Germline CDR1 reads MNHEY; CDR2 reads SVGAGI. V shed 6 bases and J shed 8 bases, with 14 bases lying between them. The CDR3 runs to 13 residues. The CDR3 sequence is CASRQGGRDIQYF. The CDR3, as DNA: TGTGCCAGCAGGCAGGGGGGTCGCGACATTCAGTACTTC.

CDR3 in DNA: TGCGCCAGCAGCGTACAGGGGAGTCGAGAGACCCAGTACTTC. Its protein is CASSVQGSRETQYF. The rearrangement uses TRBV5-1 and TRBJ2-5; 7 bases are a match to TRBD1. With 4 bases clipped from V and 4 bases from J, the junction kept 7 bases outside the gene matches. The CDR3 runs 14 residues. Germline V gene lookup returns CDR1 SGHRS and CDR2 YFSETQ.

Worth noting for this clone: This same CDR3 is encoded by further DNA sequences in the sample. This chain connects TRBV28 to TRBJ2-1; no firm D call. Trimming took 8 bases from V and 0 from J, leaving 11 bases between them. Germline CDR1 and CDR2: MDHEN and SYDVKM. The CDR3 is 14 residues long. The DNA of the CDR3 is TGTGCCAGCTCCCTCCCTAGCTCCTACAATGAGCAGTTCTTC. Translating it yields CASSLPSSYNEQFF.

The J gene is TRBJ1-5, the V gene TRBV19; D perhaps matches TRBD1 (6 bases). Trimming left V 5 bases short and J 0 bases short, with 11 bases between. The CDR3 has 15 residues. Germline values: CDR1 LNHDA, CDR2 SQIVND (reference sequence). The CDR3 DNA reads TGTGCCAGTAGTCCTCAGGGGCATAGCAATCAGCCCCAGCATTTT. As protein: CASSPQGHSNQPQHF.

This chain uses TRBV7-8 with TRBJ2-7, with D uncertain. The CDR3 extends over 14 amino acids. V lost 1 base, J lost 0 bases, and 7 bases lay in between. Per germline, CDR1 SGHVS and CDR2 FQNEAQ. CDR3 sequence reads: CASSLEGFSYEQYF. DNA for the CDR3: TGTGCCAGCAGCTTAGAAGGGTTCTCCTACGAGCAGTACTTC.

The rearrangement uses TRBV28 and TRBJ2-7; 9 positions agree with TRBD2. In germline, CDR1 is MDHEN, CDR2 SYDVKM. The length of the CDR3 is 15 residues. The junction had 8 bases not matched to a gene; V was cut back by 6 bases and J by 2 bases. The CDR3 region is CASSATSGHTYEQYF. The DNA of the CDR3 is TGTGCCAGCAGCGCAACTAGCGGGCATACCTACGAGCAGTACTTC.

The chain combines TRBV28 with TRBJ2-7; D is unresolved. CDR1 is MDHEN, CDR2 SYDVKM, per germline. CDR3 size: 15 residues. Trimming removed 6 bases at V and 1 base at J, with 16 bases between. The CDR3 bases are TGTGCCAGCAGGCCCACCGGGTTGTCTTCCTACGAGCAGTACTTC. Translation gives CASRPTGLSSYEQYF.